This T cell receptor (beta chain) was identified in a study of blood T cell repertoires in COVID-19. Study as a whole: Acute and convalescent COVID-19 samples came from the United States, Italy and Spain. T cells, B-cell-depleted T cells, or PBMCs provided the cDNA or gDNA that served as material.

J lost 3 bases, V lost 4 bases, and 8 bases had no gene match. Germline loops: CDR1 SGHTA, CDR2 FQGNSA. CDR3 length equals 16 residues. In the authors' workflow: Reference gene primer amplification gave estimated nucleated cell counts. The assay was immunoSEQ multiplex PCR, and TCRdb's table has in-frame clones only and misses some. V and J calls and clone size are copied from that table; D and trimming were computed from the DNA. Here the sample spans roughly 27,000 clones, approximately 88% being singletons. The specimen was peripheral blood. The TCR comes from a human donor in a cohort sampled during active COVID-19. The rearrangement uses TRBV7-2 and TRBJ2-5, with 10 nucleotides matching TRBD2. CDR3: CASSSQRGGPKETQYF. DNA for the CDR3: TGTGCCAGCAGCTCTCAGCGGGGGGGCCCTAAAGAGACCCAGTACTTC.